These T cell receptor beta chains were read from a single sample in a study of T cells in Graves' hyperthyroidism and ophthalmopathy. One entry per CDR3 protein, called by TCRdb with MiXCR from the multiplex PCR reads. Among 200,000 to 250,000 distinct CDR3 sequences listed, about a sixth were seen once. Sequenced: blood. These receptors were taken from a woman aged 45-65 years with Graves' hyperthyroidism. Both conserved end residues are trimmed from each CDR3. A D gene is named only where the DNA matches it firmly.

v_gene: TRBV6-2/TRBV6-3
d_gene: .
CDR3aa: ASSLRVGNQPQH

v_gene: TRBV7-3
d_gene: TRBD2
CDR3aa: ASSLGSGRFEQY

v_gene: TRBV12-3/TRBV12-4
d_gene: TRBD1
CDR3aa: ASSFDRGRADTQY

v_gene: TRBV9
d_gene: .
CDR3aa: ASSGRDRTDTQY

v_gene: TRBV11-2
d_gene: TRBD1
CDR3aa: ASSFGRGPTEAF

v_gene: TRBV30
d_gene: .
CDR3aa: AWSIVSGELF

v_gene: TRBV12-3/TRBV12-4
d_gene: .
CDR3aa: ASSLGGGLNEKLF

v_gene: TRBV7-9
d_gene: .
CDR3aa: ASSFGLLNTEAF

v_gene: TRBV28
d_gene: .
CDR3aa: ASTQAAFYGYT

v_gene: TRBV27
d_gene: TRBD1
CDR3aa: ASGPRGAIYGYT

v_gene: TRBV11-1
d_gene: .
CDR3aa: ASSSGPYNEQF